This T cell receptor (beta chain) was identified during a study of T cells in localized non-small cell lung cancer. Study conclusions and caveats: A median of around 57 clones ranked among the top 100 in tumor appeared in adjacent lung.

The protocol was immunoSEQ multiplex PCR, while the TCRdb copy is restricted to in-frame clones and leaves out a portion. This sample has 70,000 to 95,000 clones; about nine tenths occur once, and the top ten carry 4.1%. Comments on this clone: The antigen is undetermined.

Germline CDR1 is LNHDA and CDR2 is SQIVND (reference sequence). The junction had 7 bases not matched to a gene; V was cut back by 3 bases and J by 0 bases. The CDR3 sequence is 17 residues long. The sample was PBMCs, taken before any cancer treatment. The V call is TRBV19, the J call TRBJ1-1; 10 nucleotides agree with TRBD1. This clonotype was obtained from a woman aged 35 to 75 with stage II squamous cell lung carcinoma. As DNA, the CDR3 is TGTGCCAGTAGTATGAGCGGGACAGGGGCAATGAACACTGAAGCTTTCTTT. It is translated as CASSMSGTGAMNTEAFF. Variable domain in full (rest from reference TRBV19 and TRBJ1-1): DGGITQSPKYLFRKEGQNVTLSCEQNLNHDAMYWYRQDPGQGLRLIYYSQIVNDFQKGDIAEGYSVSREKKESFPLTVTSAQKNPTAFYLCASSMSGTGAMNTEAFFGQGTRLTVV.